Below, one T cell receptor beta chain is given with its context. This entry is derived from a study of blood T cell repertoires in COVID-19. The overall study: T cells, B-cell-depleted T cells, or PBMCs provided the cDNA or gDNA that served as material.

Per the original data handling: Amplified reference gene primers provided the basis for estimating nucleated cell counts. The protocol was immunoSEQ multiplex PCR, while the TCRdb copy is restricted to in-frame clones and leaves out a portion. V, J and clone size reflect that table, while D and trimming were determined from the DNA. The sample yields 55,000 to 80,000 clones, 88% seen once. CDR1 and CDR2 (germline): SGHAT, FQNNGV. CDR3 length equals 16 residues. The germline V and J ends were trimmed by 1 base and 2 bases, with 12 bases remaining between them. The sample consisted of peripheral blood. The origin of this receptor is a man aged 50 to 59 with acute or convalescent COVID-19. V and J are TRBV11-2 and TRBJ1-5; D not certain. The DNA for the CDR3 is TGTGCCAGCAGCTTAGGGGGAGGGAATGGCAATCAGCCCCAGCATTTT. It specifies CASSLGGGNGNQPQHF.